The rows below give T cell receptor beta chains drawn from one sample of a study of blood T cell repertoires in COVID-19. TCRdb keeps only in-frame clones here, not all; method: immunoSEQ multiplex PCR. Among about 340,000 clones listed, 65% to 90% were seen once. The specimen sequenced was peripheral blood. These receptors all come from a woman aged 55-69 years with COVID-19, enrolled during active disease. CDR3s leave out the opening cysteine and the closing phenylalanine or tryptophan.

>TRBJ1-5|TRBV27
ASSSGRGGHRNQPQH
>TRBJ2-1|TRBV2
ASSLQGINEQF
>TRBJ1-2|TRBV19
ATWRPGGTYGYT
>TRBJ1-4|TRBV5-1
ASSPRTDLNEKLF
>TRBJ1-3|TRBV6-5
ASSYSPGAGNTIY
>TRBJ1-4|TRBV4-1
ASSQVDRERDKLF
>TRBJ2-1|TRBV19
ASSRTGEYEQF
>TRBJ1-1|TRBV2
AGQQGPATEAF
>TRBJ2-2|TRBV7-9
ASRRGRGELF
>TRBJ1-1|TRBV6-5
ASRNLDRDATEAF
>TRBJ1-1|TRBV6-4
ASSESFGGSTEAF
>TRBJ1-5|TRBV21-1
ASSFHQGESNQPQH
>TRBJ2-7|TRBV30
AWSVSRISSYEQY
>TRBJ2-2|TRBV5-4
ASSAEGARYTGELF
>TRBJ2-3|TRBV7-8
ASSSAIAGISTDTQY
>TRBJ2-7|TRBV2
ASMGQGRSYEQY
>TRBJ1-2|TRBV7-2
ASSFHIQGSNYGYT
>TRBJ1-1|TRBV6-5
ASSLWTGDTEAF
>TRBJ2-5|TRBV27
ASSFSQGGETQY
>TRBJ2-7|TRBV30
AWSVTGGRTYEQY
>TRBJ2-1|TRBV6-5
ASSIGQATYNEQF
>TRBJ2-2|TRBV9
ASSVGQNTGELF
>TRBJ1-5|TRBV5-6
ASSLTGMNNQPQH
>TRBJ1-6|TRBV5-4
ASSSKREGNSPLH
>TRBJ1-2|TRBV21-1
ASGDPGRRDGYT
>TRBJ2-2|TRBV5-1
ASSPRPGVDGELF
>TRBJ1-2|TRBV2
AAGKLPYGYT
>TRBJ2-5|TRBV30
AWSGQIQETQY
>TRBJ1-3|TRBV9
ASSSTLDRGAIY
>TRBJ2-3|TRBV2
ASSDRGRTDTQY
>TRBJ1-5|TRBV4-2
ASSQDLKEYHQPQH
>TRBJ2-5|TRBV6-5
ASSYLGGQETQY
>TRBJ2-3|TRBV11-2
ASSSPGGESTDTQY
>TRBJ2-5|TRBV6-5
ASSYSIGSSGETQY
>TRBJ2-3|TRBV9
ASSVGPSGTDTQY
>TRBJ2-1|TRBV19
ASSIWGLAGGFSYNEQF
>TRBJ1-1|TRBV5-1
ASSLERQGTEAF
>TRBJ1-6|TRBV7-9
ASSPRGTFLNSPLH
>TRBJ1-1|TRBV11-3
ASSFTTGNTEAF
>TRBJ1-1|TRBV6-5
ASRETANTEAF
>TRBJ2-7|TRBV6-5
ASSYTGVRAYEQY
>TRBJ2-1|TRBV13
ASSRLAGAYNEQF
>TRBJ2-2|TRBV5-1
ASNWGPDTGELF
>TRBJ2-7|TRBV5-4
ASSWDSYEQY
>TRBJ2-2|TRBV25-1
ASSRSGTGDTGELF
>TRBJ1-1|TRBV5-1
ASSSRQGNTEAF
>TRBJ2-3|TRBV5-4
ASRHRGANTDTQY
>TRBJ2-7|TRBV10-3
AISASGGGREQY
>TRBJ1-1|TRBV19
ASRDRVNTEAF
>TRBJ1-2|TRBV16
ASSQSRTGGKNGYT